The 7 T cell receptor beta chains in this list originate from one sample, sequenced in a study of Ad26.COV2.S vaccination and SARS-CoV-2 variants (dated by TCRdb to about 2021). The treatment or condition label on this specimen signifies: roughly 20 received Ad26.COV2.S at low or high dose, single or two shots; roughly five received placebo; per-sample allocation not given. Repertoires of vaccine and placebo recipients were sequenced from samples collected on day 63 after the first injection. Library method: the immunoSEQ multiplex PCR assay. TCRdb retrieved this table from immuneACCESS and kept in-frame rearrangements only. Not all clones are present; in checked studies, unresolved V genes account for under half, and no reason is known for the remainder. The sample table lists 300,000 to 500,000 clones, approximately 91% of them with a count of one. The ten largest clones add up to more than 3% of the sample.

The starting material was peripheral blood, obtained in a trial of Ad26.COV2.S vaccine versus placebo. The source of these receptors is a person between 18 and 60 years old who received the Ad26.COV2.S COVID-19 vaccine or a placebo.

The rearrangement uses TRBV7-8 and TRBJ1-1; D call uncertain. Germline V gene lookup returns CDR1 SGHVS and CDR2 FQNEAQ. The V gene lost 6 bases and the J gene lost 0 bases, with 11 bases spanning the gap. The CDR3 covers 14 residues. CDR3 loop: CASSLSGMNTEAFF. CDR3 coding DNA: TGTGCCAGCAGTTTATCGGGGATGAACACTGAAGCTTTCTTT.

CDR3 in DNA: TGTGCCACCAGTGAAAGGGAGGACACTGAAGCTTTCTTT. This sequence encodes CATSEREDTEAFF. The V and J genes are TRBV24-1 and TRBJ1-1; the D is unclear. The CDR3 spans 13 residues. The germline V gene has CDR1 KGHDR and CDR2 SFDVKD. Trimming stripped 4 bases from V and 3 bases from J, with 8 bases between.

This rearrangement joins TRBV10-3 to TRBJ2-7, with D unclear. Trimming shortened V by 3 bases and J by 4 bases, and 13 bases separated the two germline ends. The CDR3 extends over 14 amino acids. Germline V gives CDR1 ENHRY, CDR2 SYGVKD. The CDR3 loop reads CAISEGRGGYEQYF. CDR3 DNA: TGTGCCATCAGTGAAGGACGAGGCGGTTACGAGCAGTACTTC.

The CDR3 bases are TGCAGTGCTAGTGATCTCCGGGACAGGGGGTACGAGCAGTACTTC. Residues: CSASDLRDRGYEQYF. The chain uses TRBV20-1 and TRBJ2-7, with 11 bases matching TRBD1. The CDR3 covers 15 residues. The junction had 8 bases not matched to a gene; V was cut back by 3 bases and J by 4 bases. CDR1 DFQATT and CDR2 SNEGSKA come from the germline V gene (reference sequence).

The CDR3 loop reads CASSSTVGAANTEAFF. The CDR3 DNA reads TGTGCCAGCAGCAGTACCGTGGGGGCCGCGAACACTGAAGCTTTCTTT. The rearrangement joins TRBV21-1 to TRBJ1-1; the table assigns TRBD1, which was not confirmed against the DNA. TRBV21-1 is recorded as a pseudogene. The CDR3 has 16 residues.

Points on this clone: The junction and the germline gene differ at one end; a read error may be behind it. The chain links TRBV6-1 to TRBJ1-2; D perhaps matches TRBD1 (6 bases). Germline V gene lookup returns CDR1 MNHNS and CDR2 SASEGT. The CDR3 has 15 amino acids. The CDR3 is CASSEGTAADYGYTF. The CDR3 region has the DNA TGTGCCAGCAGTGAAGGGACAGCGGCCGACTACGGCTACACCTTC.

This chain uses TRBV7-9 with TRBJ2-5; weak D call: TRBD1 (6 bases). This CDR3 is 15 amino acids long. The V end was cut by 5 bases, the J end by 7 bases, with 20 bases between. Germline V gives CDR1 SEHNR, CDR2 FQNEAQ (reference sequence). CDR3 amino acids: CASSAAGTPWGTQYF. DNA for the CDR3: TGTGCCAGCAGCGCAGCCGGGACACCCTGGGGGACCCAGTACTTC.